Below, one T cell receptor (beta chain) is given with its context. The antigen is undetermined. Clones were sequenced by immunoSEQ multiplex PCR, and TCRdb holds only the in-frame ones, with some missing. The profile shows 55,000 to 60,000 clones, roughly 84% of them singletons. The data originate from a study of OX40 agonist ivuxolimab in advanced cancers. The wider study: The study treated patients with ivuxolimab, an agonistic anti-OX40 (CD134) antibody. Having had anti-PD-1, anti-PD-L1 or anti-CTLA-4 therapy before was allowed, and over 35% had some. Overall study results and limits: Compared with others, partial responders at 0.1-3.0 mg/kg displayed clonal expansion among the lowest. The CD4+ and CD8+ T cells in the blood had expanded clonally by week 6 at 0.1 to 3.0 mg/kg.

Germline loops: CDR1 SGHRS, CDR2 YFSETQ. With V trimmed by 0 bases and J by 5 bases, 11 bases remained unmatched. This CDR3 has 18 residues. This chain connects TRBV5-1 to TRBJ2-5; 12 bases are a match to TRBD2. Sequencing was performed on CD4+ or CD8+ T cells sorted from blood, taken in a trial of the OX40 agonist ivuxolimab. This clonotype originated in an adult with an advanced solid tumor such as melanoma, head and neck, liver or kidney cancer. The CDR3: CASSLGGVTSGSWETQYF. DNA of the CDR3: TGCGCCAGCAGCTTGGGCGGGGTGACTAGCGGGAGTTGGGAGACCCAGTACTTC.